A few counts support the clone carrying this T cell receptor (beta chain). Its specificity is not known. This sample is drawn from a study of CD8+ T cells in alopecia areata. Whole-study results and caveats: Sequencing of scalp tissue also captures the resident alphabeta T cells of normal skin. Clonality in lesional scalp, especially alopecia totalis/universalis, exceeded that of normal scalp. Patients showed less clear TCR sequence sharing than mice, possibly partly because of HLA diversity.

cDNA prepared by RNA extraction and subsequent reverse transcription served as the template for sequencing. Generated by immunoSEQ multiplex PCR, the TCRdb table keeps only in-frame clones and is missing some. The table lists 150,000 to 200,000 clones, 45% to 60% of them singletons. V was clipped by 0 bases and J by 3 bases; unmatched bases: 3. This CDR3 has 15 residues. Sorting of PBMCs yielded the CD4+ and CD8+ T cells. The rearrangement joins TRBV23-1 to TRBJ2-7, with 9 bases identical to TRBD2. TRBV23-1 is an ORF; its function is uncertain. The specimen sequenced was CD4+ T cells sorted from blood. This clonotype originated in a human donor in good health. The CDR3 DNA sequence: TGCGCCAGCAGTCAATCTCTAGCGGGAAGCTACGAGCAGTACTTC. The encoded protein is CASSQSLAGSYEQYF.